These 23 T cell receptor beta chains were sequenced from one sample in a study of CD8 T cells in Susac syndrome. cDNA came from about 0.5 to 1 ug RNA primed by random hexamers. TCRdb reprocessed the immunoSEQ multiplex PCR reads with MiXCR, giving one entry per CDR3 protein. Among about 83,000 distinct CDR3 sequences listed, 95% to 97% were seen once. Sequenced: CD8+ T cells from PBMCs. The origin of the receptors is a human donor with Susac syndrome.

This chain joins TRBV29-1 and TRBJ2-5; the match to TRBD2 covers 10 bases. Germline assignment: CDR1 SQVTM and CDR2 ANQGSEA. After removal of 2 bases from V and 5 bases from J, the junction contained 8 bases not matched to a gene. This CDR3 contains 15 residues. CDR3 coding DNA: TGCAGCGTTGAATTGGGGGTTAGCGGGAGGGAGACCCAGTACTTC. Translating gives CSVELGVSGRETQYF.

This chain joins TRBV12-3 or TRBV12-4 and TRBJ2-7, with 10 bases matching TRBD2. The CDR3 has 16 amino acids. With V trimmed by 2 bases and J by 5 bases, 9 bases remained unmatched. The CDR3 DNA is TGTGCCAGCAGTTTATCGGCTAGCGGGAGAACCGACGAGCAGTACTTC. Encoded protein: CASSLSASGRTDEQYF.

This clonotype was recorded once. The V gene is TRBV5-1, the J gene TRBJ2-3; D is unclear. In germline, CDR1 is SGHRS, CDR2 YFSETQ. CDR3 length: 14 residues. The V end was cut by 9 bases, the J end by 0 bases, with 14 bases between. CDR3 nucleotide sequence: TGCGCCACCGCGGACGGAATTAGCACAGATACGCAGTATTTT. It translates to CATADGISTDTQYF.

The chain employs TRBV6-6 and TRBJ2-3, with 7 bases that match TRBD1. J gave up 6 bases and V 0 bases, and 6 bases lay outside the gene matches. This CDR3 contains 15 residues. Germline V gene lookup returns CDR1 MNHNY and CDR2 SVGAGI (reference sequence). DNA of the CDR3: TGTGCCAGCAGTTACTCGACAGGGTTCCGCGATACGCAGTATTTT. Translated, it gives CASSYSTGFRDTQYF.

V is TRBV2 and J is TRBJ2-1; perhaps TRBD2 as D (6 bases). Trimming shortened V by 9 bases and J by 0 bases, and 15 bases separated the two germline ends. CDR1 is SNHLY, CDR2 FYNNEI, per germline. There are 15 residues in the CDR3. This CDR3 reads CASRRDSSSYNEQFF. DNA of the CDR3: TGTGCCAGTCGCCGGGACTCCAGCTCCTACAATGAGCAGTTCTTC.

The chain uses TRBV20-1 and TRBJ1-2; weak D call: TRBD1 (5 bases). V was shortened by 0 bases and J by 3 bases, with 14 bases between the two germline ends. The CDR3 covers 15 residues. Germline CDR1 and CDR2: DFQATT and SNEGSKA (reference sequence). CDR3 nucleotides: TGCAGTGCTAGAGATCAGCCGGGGGACCACTATGGCTACACCTTC. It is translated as CSARDQPGDHYGYTF.

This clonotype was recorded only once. The CDR3 here is CSVEQPETGELFF. The CDR3 DNA reads as TGCAGCGTTGAACAGCCGGAGACCGGGGAGCTGTTTTTT. The J gene is TRBJ2-2, the V gene TRBV29-1; no clear D. Trimming stripped 2 bases from V and 5 bases from J, with 9 bases between. Per germline, CDR1 SQVTM and CDR2 ANQGSEA. The CDR3 covers 13 residues.

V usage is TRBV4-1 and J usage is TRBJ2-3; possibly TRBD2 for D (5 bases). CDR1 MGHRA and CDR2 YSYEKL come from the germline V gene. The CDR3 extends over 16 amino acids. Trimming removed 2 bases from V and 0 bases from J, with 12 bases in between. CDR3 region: CASSQFGVWSTDTQYF. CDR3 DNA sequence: TGCGCCAGCAGCCAATTCGGGGTTTGGAGCACAGATACGCAGTATTTT.

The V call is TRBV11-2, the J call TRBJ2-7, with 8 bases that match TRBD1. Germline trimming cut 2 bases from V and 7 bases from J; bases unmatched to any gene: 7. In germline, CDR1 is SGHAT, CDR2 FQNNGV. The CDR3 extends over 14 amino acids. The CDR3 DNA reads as TGTGCCAGCAGCTTATCGGACAGGGTCGATGAGCAGTACTTC. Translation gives CASSLSDRVDEQYF.

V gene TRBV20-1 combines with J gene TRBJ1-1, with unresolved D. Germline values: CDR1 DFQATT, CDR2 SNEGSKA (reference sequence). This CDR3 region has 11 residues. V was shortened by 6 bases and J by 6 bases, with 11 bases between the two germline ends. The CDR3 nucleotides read TGCAGTGCAAGAAGTGGGTCTGAAGCTTTCTTT. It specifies CSARSGSEAFF.

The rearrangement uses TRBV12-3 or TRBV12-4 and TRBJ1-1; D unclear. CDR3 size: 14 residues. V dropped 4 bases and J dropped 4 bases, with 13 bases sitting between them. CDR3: CASSYAPAGTEAFF. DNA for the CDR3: TGTGCCAGCAGTTACGCTCCTGCGGGCACTGAAGCTTTCTTT.

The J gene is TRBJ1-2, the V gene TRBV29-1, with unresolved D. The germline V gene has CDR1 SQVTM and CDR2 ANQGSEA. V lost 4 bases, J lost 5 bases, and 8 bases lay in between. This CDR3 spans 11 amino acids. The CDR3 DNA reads TGCAGCGTTGCCAGGAGGTATGGCTACACCTTC. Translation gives CSVARRYGYTF.

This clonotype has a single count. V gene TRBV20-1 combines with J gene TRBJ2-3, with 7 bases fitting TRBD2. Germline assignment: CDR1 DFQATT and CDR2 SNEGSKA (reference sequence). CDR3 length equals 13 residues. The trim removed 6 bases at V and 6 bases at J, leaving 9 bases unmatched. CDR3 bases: TGCAGTGCCGAGACTAGCATAGGCGATACGCAGTATTTT. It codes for CSAETSIGDTQYF.

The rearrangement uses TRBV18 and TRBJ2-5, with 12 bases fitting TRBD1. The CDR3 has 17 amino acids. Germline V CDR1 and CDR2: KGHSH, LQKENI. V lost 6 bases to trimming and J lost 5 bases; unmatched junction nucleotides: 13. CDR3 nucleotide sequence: TGTGCCAGCTCCGACCGGGACAGGGGGCGCGTGAGCGAGACCCAGTACTTC. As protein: CASSDRDRGRVSETQYF.

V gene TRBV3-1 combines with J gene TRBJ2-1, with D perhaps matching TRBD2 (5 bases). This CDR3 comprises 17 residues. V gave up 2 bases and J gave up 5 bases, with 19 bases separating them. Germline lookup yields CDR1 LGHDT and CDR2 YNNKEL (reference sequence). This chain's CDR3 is CASSQIFYQTRNNEQFF. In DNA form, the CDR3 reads TGTGCCAGCAGCCAAATTTTCTACCAAACTAGGAACAATGAGCAGTTCTTC.

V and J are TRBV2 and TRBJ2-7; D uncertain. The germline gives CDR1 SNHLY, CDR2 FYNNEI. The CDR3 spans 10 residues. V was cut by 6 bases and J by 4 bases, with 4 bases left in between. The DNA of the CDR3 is TGTGCCAGCAGCCTTTACGAGCAGTACTTC. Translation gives CASSLYEQYF.

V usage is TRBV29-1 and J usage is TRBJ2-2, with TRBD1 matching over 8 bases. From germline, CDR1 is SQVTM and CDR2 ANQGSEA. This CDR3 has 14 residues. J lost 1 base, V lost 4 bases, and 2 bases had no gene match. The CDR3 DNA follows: TGCAGCGTTGCAGGGGGCGAGAACACCGGGGAGCTGTTTTTT. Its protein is CSVAGGENTGELFF.

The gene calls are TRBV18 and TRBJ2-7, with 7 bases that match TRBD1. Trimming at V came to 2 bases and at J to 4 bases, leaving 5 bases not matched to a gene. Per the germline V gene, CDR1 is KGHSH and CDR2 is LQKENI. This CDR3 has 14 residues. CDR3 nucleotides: TGTGCCAGCTCACCAGGGGACAGAGCATACGAGCAGTACGTC. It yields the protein CASSPGDRAYEQYV.

The CDR3 protein is CASSYGGGTYEQYF. The DNA for the CDR3 is TGTGCCAGCAGTTACGGGGGAGGGACCTACGAGCAGTACTTC. The rearrangement links TRBV6-2 or TRBV6-3 to TRBJ2-7; 7 bases align to TRBD2. Germline CDR1 reads MNHEY; CDR2 reads SVGEGT. The CDR3 totals 14 residues. V was pared by 2 bases and J by 2 bases, with 3 bases of the junction left unmatched.

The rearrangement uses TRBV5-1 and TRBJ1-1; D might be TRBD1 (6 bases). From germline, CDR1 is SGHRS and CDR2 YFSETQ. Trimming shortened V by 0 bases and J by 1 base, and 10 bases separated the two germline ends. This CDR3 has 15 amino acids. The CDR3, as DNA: TGCGCCAGCAGCTTGGGGGGGGACAAGAACACTGAAGCTTTCTTT. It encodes CASSLGGDKNTEAFF.

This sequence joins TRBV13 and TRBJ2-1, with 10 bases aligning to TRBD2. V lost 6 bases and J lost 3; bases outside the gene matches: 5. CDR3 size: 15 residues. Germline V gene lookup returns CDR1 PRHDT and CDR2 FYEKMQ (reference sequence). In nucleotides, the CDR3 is TGTGCCAGCAGTAATAGCGGGGGGCTCTACAATGAGCAGTTCTTC. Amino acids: CASSNSGGLYNEQFF.

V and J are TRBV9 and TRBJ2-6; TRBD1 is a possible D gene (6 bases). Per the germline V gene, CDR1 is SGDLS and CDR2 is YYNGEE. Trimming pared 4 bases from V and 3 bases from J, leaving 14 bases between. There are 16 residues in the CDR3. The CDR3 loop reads CASSINTGIGANVLTF. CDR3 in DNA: TGTGCCAGCAGCATAAATACAGGGATTGGGGCCAACGTCCTGACTTTC. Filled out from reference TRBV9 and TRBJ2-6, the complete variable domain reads DSGVTQTPKHLITATGQRVTLRCSPRSGDLSVYWYQQSLDQGLQFLIQYYNGEERAKGNILERFSAQQFPDLHSELNLSSLELGDSALYFCASSINTGIGANVLTFGAGSRLTVL.

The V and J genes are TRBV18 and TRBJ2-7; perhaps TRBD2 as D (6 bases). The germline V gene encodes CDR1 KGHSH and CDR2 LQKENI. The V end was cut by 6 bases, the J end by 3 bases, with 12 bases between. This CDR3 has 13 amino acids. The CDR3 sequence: CASSPWGGYEQYV. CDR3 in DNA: TGTGCCAGCTCCCCCTGGGGAGGCTACGAGCAGTACGTC.